Below, 10 T cell receptor beta chains from the same sample are listed, as sequenced in a study of cytomegalovirus exposure and HLA in healthy donors. Method: immunoSEQ multiplex PCR; TCRdb's copy keeps in-frame clones and lacks some. There are about 130,000 clones in the sample; about 91% occur only once, and around 9% lies in the top ten. Sequencing was done on a sample of PBMCs. Source of these receptors: a woman aged 18-29 years in good health and CMV-seropositive.

The V gene is TRBV28, the J gene TRBJ1-6, with 9 bases that match TRBD1. V shed 3 bases, J shed 5 bases, and the junction held 5 bases outside the gene matches. CDR3 size: 16 residues. Germline V gene sequence: CDR1 MDHEN, CDR2 SYDVKM. The CDR3 DNA is TGTGCCAGCAGTTTCGGGACAGGGTTGAATAATTCACCCCTCCACTTT. Its translation: CASSFGTGLNNSPLHF.

This rearrangement joins TRBV15 to TRBJ2-2; the match to TRBD1 covers 9 bases. CDR3 length: 16 residues. The germline gives CDR1 LNHNV, CDR2 YYDKDF (reference sequence). Unmatched junction bases numbered 6, after V lost 6 bases and J lost 1 base. CDR3 amino acids: CATRNPGQGNTGELFF. The CDR3 DNA reads as TGTGCCACCAGGAATCCGGGACAGGGGAACACCGGGGAGCTGTTTTTT.

V usage is TRBV19 and J usage is TRBJ2-3, with TRBD1 matching over 10 bases. Germline V gene sequence: CDR1 LNHDA, CDR2 SQIVND (reference sequence). V gave up 3 bases and J gave up 4 bases; unmatched junction bases: 1. The CDR3 totals 14 residues. CDR3 sequence: CASSIGQGADTQYF. CDR3 DNA sequence: TGTGCCAGTAGTATCGGACAGGGGGCAGATACGCAGTATTTT.

The count of this clone is one. V and J are TRBV11-3 and TRBJ2-2; 7 nucleotides line up with TRBD2. With V trimmed by 5 bases and J by 4 bases, 7 bases remained unmatched. CDR1 and CDR2 from the germline V gene are SGHNT and YENEEA. This CDR3 spans 15 amino acids. CDR3 region: CASSGPGGATGELFF. The CDR3 DNA is TGTGCCAGCAGCGGGCCGGGGGGTGCCACCGGGGAGCTGTTTTTT.

The J gene is TRBJ2-3, the V gene TRBV27; weak D call: TRBD2 (7 bases). The germline gives CDR1 MNHEY, CDR2 SMNVEV (reference sequence). The CDR3 is 15 amino acids. V shed 5 bases and J shed 3 bases, with 15 bases lying between them. The CDR3 reads CASSQLGGATDTQYF. The CDR3 DNA reads TGTGCCAGCAGTCAACTGGGGGGGGCGACAGATACGCAGTATTTT.

The CDR3 nucleotides are TGTGCCAGCAGCTTCCCGGGACAGGGGACGACCCAGTACTTC. It translates to CASSFPGQGTTQYF. The rearrangement joins TRBV5-6 to TRBJ2-5; 10 bases are shared with TRBD1. Germline values: CDR1 SGHDT, CDR2 YYEEEE. The CDR3 loop spans 14 amino acids. V was clipped by 2 bases and J by 7 bases; unmatched bases: 5. Looking up the rest from reference TRBV5-6 and TRBJ2-5 gives the full variable domain: DAGVTQSPTHLIKTRGQQVTLRCSPKSGHDTVSWYQQALGQGPQFIFQYYEEEERQRGNFPDRFSGHQFPNYSSELNVNALLLGDSALYLCASSFPGQGTTQYFGPGTRLLVL.

V usage is TRBV5-4 and J usage is TRBJ2-1; 8 bases match TRBD2. V shed 2 bases and J 10 bases; nucleotides not matched to a gene: 14. The V gene's germline CDR1 is SGHNT and CDR2 YYREEE (reference sequence). This CDR3 comprises 16 residues. The CDR3 is CASSFPSGGGSGEQFF. The DNA of the CDR3 is TGTGCCAGCAGCTTCCCCTCAGGCGGGGGGTCAGGAGAGCAGTTCTTC.

The chain uses TRBV18 and TRBJ2-4; D gene ambiguous. The CDR3 length is 15 residues. The germline V and J ends were trimmed by 2 bases and 0 bases, with 8 bases remaining between them. Germline V gene lookup returns CDR1 KGHSH and CDR2 LQKENI. Here the CDR3 reads CASSPTSLAKNIQYF. The CDR3 DNA reads as TGTGCCAGCTCACCAACAAGTTTAGCCAAAAACATTCAGTACTTC.

This clone was seen once. The chain carries TRBV9 and TRBJ1-2; 8 bases are a match to TRBD1. J gave up 5 bases and V 3 bases, and 6 bases lay outside the gene matches. The CDR3 spans 14 residues. Germline V gives CDR1 SGDLS, CDR2 YYNGEE. The CDR3 nucleotides read TGTGCCAGCAGCGCCGGACAGGGTTTTTATGGCTACACCTTC. Translating gives CASSAGQGFYGYTF.

This clone was seen a handful of times. The chain carries TRBV9 and TRBJ2-3, with 9 bases matching TRBD1. Trimming took 0 bases from V and 0 from J; bases not matched to a gene: 14. Germline V gene lookup returns CDR1 SGDLS and CDR2 YYNGEE. CDR3 length: 20 residues. In DNA form, the CDR3 reads TGTGCCAGCAGCGTAGAGGGGACAGGGCACTTCGCCTATAGCACAGATACGCAGTATTTT. Protein sequence: CASSVEGTGHFAYSTDTQYF.